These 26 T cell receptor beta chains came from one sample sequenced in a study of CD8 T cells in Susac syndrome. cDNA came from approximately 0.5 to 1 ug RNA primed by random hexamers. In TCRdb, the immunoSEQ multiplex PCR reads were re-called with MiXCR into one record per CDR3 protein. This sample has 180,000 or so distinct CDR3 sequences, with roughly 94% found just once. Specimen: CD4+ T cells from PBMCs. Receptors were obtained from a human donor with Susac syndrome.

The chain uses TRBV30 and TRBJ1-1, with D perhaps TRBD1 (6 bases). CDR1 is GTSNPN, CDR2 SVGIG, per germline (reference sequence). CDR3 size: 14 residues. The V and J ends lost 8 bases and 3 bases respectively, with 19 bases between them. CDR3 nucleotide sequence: TGTGCCCGCACGCGTAGGGGGATGGACACTGAAGCTTTCTTT. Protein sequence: CARTRRGMDTEAFF.

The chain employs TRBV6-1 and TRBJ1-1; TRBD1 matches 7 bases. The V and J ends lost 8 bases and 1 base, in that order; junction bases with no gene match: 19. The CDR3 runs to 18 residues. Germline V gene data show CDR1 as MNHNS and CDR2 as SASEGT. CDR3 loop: CASYPHRDSLEANTEAFF. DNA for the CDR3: TGTGCCAGCTACCCGCACCGGGACAGTTTGGAGGCGAACACTGAAGCTTTCTTT.

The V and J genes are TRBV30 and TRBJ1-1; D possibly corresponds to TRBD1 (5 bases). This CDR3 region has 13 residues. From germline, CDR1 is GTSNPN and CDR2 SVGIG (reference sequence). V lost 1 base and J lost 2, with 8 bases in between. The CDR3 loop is CAWSGGENTEAFF. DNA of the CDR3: TGTGCCTGGAGTGGGGGGGAAAACACTGAAGCTTTCTTT.

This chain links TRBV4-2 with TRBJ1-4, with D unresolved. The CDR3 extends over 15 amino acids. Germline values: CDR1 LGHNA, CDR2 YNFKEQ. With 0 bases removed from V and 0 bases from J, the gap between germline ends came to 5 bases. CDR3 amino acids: CASSQDPATNEKLFF. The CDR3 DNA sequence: TGTGCCAGCAGCCAAGACCCAGCAACTAATGAAAAACTGTTTTTT.

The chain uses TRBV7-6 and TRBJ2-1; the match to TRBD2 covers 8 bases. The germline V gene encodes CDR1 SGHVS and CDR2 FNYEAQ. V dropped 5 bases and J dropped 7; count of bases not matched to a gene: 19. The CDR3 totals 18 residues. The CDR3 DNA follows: TGTGCCAGCAGCGCACGTTTTAAGGGCCGGGAGGGCCGGAATGAGCAGTTCTTC. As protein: CASSARFKGREGRNEQFF. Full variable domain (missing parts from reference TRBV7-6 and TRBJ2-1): GAGVSQSPRYKVTKRGQDVALRCDPISGHVSLYWYRQALGQGPEFLTYFNYEAQQDKSGLPNDRFSAERPEGSISTLTIQRTEQRDSAMYRCASSARFKGREGRNEQFFGPGTRLTVL.

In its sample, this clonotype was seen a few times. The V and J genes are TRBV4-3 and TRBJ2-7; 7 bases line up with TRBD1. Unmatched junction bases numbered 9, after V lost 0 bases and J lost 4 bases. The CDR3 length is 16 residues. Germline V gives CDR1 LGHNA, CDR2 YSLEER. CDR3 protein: CASSQDSRGRRYEQYF. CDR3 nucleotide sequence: TGCGCCAGCAGCCAAGATTCAAGGGGGCGTCGGTACGAGCAGTACTTC.

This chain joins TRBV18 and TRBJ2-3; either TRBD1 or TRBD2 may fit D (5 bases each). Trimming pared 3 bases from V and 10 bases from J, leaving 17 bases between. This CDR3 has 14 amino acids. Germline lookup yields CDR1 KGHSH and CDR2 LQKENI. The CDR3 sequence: CASSPSWDPDAQYF. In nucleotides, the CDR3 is TGTGCCAGCTCACCGTCCTGGGACCCTGATGCGCAGTATTTT.

CDR3 DNA: TGTGCCAGCAGTAGTCAGGGTAATTCCTACGAGCAGTACTTC. Translating gives CASSSQGNSYEQYF. The rearrangement links TRBV28 to TRBJ2-7; perhaps TRBD1 as D (5 bases). The V end was cut by 5 bases, the J end by 1 base, with 12 bases between. Germline V gene sequence: CDR1 MDHEN, CDR2 SYDVKM. The CDR3 has 14 amino acids.

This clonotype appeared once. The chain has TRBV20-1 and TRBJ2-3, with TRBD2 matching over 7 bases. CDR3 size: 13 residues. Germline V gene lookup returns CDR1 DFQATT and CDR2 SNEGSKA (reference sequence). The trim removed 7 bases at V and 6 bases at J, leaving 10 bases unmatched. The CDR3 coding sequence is TGCAGTGGGGCTAGCGGAGGAGGGGATACGCAGTATTTT. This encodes CSGASGGGDTQYF.

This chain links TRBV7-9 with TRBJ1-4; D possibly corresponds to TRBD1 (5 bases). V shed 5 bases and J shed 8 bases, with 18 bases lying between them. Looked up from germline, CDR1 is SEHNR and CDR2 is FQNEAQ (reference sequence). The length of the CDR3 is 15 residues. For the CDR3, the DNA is TGTGCCAGCAGCCGTCCACATGGGGGGGAAGAAAAACTGTTTTTT. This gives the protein CASSRPHGGEEKLFF.

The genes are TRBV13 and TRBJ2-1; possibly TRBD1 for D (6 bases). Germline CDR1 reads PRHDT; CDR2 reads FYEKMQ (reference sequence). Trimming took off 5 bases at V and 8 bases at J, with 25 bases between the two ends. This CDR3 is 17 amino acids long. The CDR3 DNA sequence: TGTGCCAGCAGCCTCCCTTACAACAGGGTCGCCTCGGATGAGCAGTTCTTC. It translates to CASSLPYNRVASDEQFF.

CDR3: CASSLSGQSNYGYTF. CDR3 bases: TGTGCCAGCAGTTTATCTGGGCAGTCCAACTATGGCTACACCTTC. J is TRBJ1-2 and V is TRBV28, with D hard to call. V gave up 1 base and J gave up 2 bases, with 11 bases separating them. From germline, CDR1 is MDHEN and CDR2 SYDVKM. CDR3 length: 15 amino acids.

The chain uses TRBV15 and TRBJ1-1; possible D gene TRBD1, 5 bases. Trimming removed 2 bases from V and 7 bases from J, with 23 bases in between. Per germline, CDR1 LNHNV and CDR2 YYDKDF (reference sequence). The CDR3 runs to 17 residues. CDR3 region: CATSRPPLSRVVVEAFF. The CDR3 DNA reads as TGTGCCACCAGCAGACCCCCTCTTAGCAGGGTAGTGGTTGAAGCTTTCTTT.

The DNA of the CDR3 is TGTGCCAGCACCCATATGTCCTTTAGGGGATCCGGGGAGCTGTTTTTT. Its protein product is CASTHMSFRGSGELFF. The V and J genes are TRBV3-1 and TRBJ2-2, with D possibly matching TRBD1 (5 bases). The V gene's germline CDR1 is LGHDT and CDR2 YNNKEL (reference sequence). The V gene lost 7 bases and the J gene lost 6 bases, with 21 bases spanning the gap. This CDR3 is 16 amino acids long.

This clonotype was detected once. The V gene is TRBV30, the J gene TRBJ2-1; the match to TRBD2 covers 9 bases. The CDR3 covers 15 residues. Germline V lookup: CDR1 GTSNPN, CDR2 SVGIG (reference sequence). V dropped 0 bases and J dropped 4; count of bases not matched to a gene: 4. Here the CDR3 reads CAWSVGSGGYNEQFF. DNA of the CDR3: TGTGCCTGGAGTGTTGGTAGCGGGGGTTACAATGAGCAGTTCTTC.

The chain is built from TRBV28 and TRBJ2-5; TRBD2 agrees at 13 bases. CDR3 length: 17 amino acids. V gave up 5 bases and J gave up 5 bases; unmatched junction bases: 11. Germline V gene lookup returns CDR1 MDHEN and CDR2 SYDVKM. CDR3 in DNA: TGTGCCAGCAGTCGACTACGGGGACTAGCGGGAACCGAGACCCAGTACTTC. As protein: CASSRLRGLAGTETQYF.

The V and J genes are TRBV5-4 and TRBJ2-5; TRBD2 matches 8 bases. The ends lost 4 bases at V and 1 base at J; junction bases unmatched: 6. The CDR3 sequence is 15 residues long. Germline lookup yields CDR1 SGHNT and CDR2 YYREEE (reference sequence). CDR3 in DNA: TGTGCCAGCAGCAACGGACTAGCAGCCCAAGAGACCCAGTACTTC. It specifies CASSNGLAAQETQYF.

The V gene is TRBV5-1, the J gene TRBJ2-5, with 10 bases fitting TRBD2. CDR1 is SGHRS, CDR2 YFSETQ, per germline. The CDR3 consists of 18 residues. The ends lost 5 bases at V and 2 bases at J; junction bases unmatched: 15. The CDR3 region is CASRLRLAGITGQETQYF. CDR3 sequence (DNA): TGCGCCAGCAGGTTGCGACTAGCGGGCATCACGGGTCAAGAGACCCAGTACTTC.

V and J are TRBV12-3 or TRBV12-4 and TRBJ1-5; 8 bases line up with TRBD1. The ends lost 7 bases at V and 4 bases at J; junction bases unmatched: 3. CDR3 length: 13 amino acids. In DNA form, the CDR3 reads TGTGCCAGCAACGACAGGGGAAATCAGCCCCAGCATTTT. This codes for CASNDRGNQPQHF.

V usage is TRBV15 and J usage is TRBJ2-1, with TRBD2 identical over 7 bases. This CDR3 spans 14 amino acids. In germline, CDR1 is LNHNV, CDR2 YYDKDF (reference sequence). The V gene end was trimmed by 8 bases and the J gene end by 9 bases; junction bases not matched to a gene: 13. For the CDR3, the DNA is TGTGCCACCGGGGGGGGAGGTGGATCGGGTGAGCAGTTCTTC. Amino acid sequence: CATGGGGGSGEQFF.

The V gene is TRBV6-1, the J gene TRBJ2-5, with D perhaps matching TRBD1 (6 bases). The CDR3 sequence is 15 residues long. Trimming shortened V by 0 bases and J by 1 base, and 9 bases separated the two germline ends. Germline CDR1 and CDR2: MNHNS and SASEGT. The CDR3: CASSEAGAAQETQYF. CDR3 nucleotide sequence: TGTGCCAGCAGTGAAGCGGGGGCGGCCCAAGAGACCCAGTACTTC.

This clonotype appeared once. CDR3 amino acids: CASKDRGRDYTF. In DNA form, the CDR3 reads TGTGCCAGCAAGGACCGGGGCAGGGACTACACCTTC. The V call is TRBV27, the J call TRBJ1-2, with a possible D match to TRBD1 (5 bases). V shed 7 bases and J shed 10 bases, with 16 bases lying between them. Germline-derived CDR1 and CDR2 are MNHEY and SMNVEV (reference sequence). The CDR3 is 12 amino acids.

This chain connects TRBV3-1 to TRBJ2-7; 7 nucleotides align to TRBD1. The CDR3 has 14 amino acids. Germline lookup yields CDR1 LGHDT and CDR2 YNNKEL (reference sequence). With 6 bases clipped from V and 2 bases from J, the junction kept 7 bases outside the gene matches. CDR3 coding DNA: TGTGCCAGCAGTCTACAGGGGATTCCCTACGAGCAGTACTTC. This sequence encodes CASSLQGIPYEQYF.

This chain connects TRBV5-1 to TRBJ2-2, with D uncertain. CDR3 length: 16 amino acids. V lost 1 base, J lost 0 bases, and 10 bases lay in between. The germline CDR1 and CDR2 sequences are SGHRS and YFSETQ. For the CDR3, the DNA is TGCGCCAGCAGCTTGAACATTCAGTCGAACACCGGGGAGCTGTTTTTT. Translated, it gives CASSLNIQSNTGELFF. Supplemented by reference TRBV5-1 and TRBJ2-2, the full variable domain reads KAGVTQTPRYLIKTRGQQVTLSCSPISGHRSVSWYQQTPGQGLQFLFEYFSETQRNKGNFPGRFSGRQFSNSRSEMNVSTLELGDSALYLCASSLNIQSNTGELFFGEGSRLTVL.

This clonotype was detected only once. The CDR3 nucleotides are TGTGCCAGCAGCTTAAGCCTCTCAGATACGCAGTATTTT. Protein product: CASSLSLSDTQYF. V usage is TRBV11-2 and J usage is TRBJ2-3; D is uncertain. The V gene's germline CDR1 is SGHAT and CDR2 FQNNGV. The CDR3 is 13 residues long. Between the trimmed V and J ends, which lost 2 bases and 4 bases, there was a span of 7 bases.

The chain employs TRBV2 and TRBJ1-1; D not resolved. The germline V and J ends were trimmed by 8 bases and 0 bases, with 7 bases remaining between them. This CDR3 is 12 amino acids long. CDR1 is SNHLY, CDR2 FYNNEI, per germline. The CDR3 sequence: CASGLMNTEAFF. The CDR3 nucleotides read TGTGCCAGCGGCCTAATGAACACTGAAGCTTTCTTT.